These 16 T cell receptor beta chains share one sample of origin, sequenced in a study of siplizumab effects on memory and regulatory T cells. Assay: immunoSEQ multiplex PCR; the TCRdb copy retains only in-frame clones and omits some. The sample consists of some 100,000 clones, 90% to 95% of them appearing once. Input material: Tregs sorted from blood. These receptor sequences come from a human donor in good health.

This rearrangement joins TRBV6-1 to TRBJ1-5; D might be TRBD1 (5 bases). Trimming shortened V by 4 bases and J by 0 bases, and 10 bases separated the two germline ends. CDR3 length equals 15 residues. The germline gives CDR1 MNHNS, CDR2 SASEGT. This CDR3 reads CASSGGRVSNQPQHF. CDR3 nucleotide sequence: TGTGCCAGCAGTGGGGGCAGGGTTAGCAATCAGCCCCAGCATTTT.

The rearrangement links TRBV21-1 to TRBJ1-5; TRBD1 is the table's D call and was not checked against the DNA. TRBV21-1 is a recognized pseudogene. CDR3 length: 15 residues. CDR3 protein: CASSSGTGVDQPQHF. CDR3 nucleotides: TGTGCCAGCAGCAGCGGGACAGGGGTTGATCAGCCCCAGCATTTT.

The chain carries TRBV6-5 and TRBJ1-2; a weak D match, TRBD1 (5 bases). V was trimmed by 5 bases and J by 4 bases, leaving 14 bases between them. Germline CDR1 is MNHEY and CDR2 is SVGAGI. The CDR3 spans 14 residues. The CDR3 is CASSQRQTIYGYTF. CDR3 in DNA: TGTGCCAGCAGTCAACGACAGACGATCTATGGCTACACCTTC.

The chain combines TRBV5-6 with TRBJ2-7; 7 bases are a match to TRBD1. The V gene's germline CDR1 is SGHDT and CDR2 YYEEEE. V shed 4 bases, J shed 7 bases, and the junction held 5 bases outside the gene matches. This CDR3 region has 12 residues. The CDR3 DNA follows: TGTGCCAGCAGCAACGACAGGGCAGAGCAGTACTTC. Translated, it gives CASSNDRAEQYF.

The chain recombines TRBV19 with TRBJ1-2; 7 bases agree with TRBD1. CDR1 LNHDA and CDR2 SQIVND come from the germline V gene (reference sequence). Trimming cost V 5 bases and J 0 bases; bases outside gene matches: 9. The CDR3 is made up of 16 amino acids. The CDR3 region is CASSGLGTDTNYGYTF. The CDR3, as DNA: TGTGCCAGTAGTGGCCTAGGGACAGACACTAACTATGGCTACACCTTC.

The chain couples TRBV6-1 to TRBJ2-3; D is undetermined. The CDR3 has 15 amino acids. The germline V gene has CDR1 MNHNS and CDR2 SASEGT. The V and J ends lost 1 base and 0 bases respectively, with 8 bases between them. CDR3 coding DNA: TGTGCCAGCAGTGAAGGTCAGTCTAGCACAGATACGCAGTATTTT. It yields the protein CASSEGQSSTDTQYF.

The chain has TRBV19 and TRBJ2-7; perhaps TRBD2 as D (5 bases). CDR3 length: 14 amino acids. Between the trimmed V and J ends, which lost 5 bases and 5 bases, there was a span of 16 bases. Germline V lookup: CDR1 LNHDA, CDR2 SQIVND (reference sequence). CDR3 nucleotide sequence: TGTGCCAGTAGTCCAACTAGAAGGTCCGACGAGCAGTACTTC. As protein: CASSPTRRSDEQYF.

This clone has a handful of counts. The chain couples TRBV7-9 to TRBJ2-7, with D possibly TRBD2 on 5 matching bases. From germline, CDR1 is SEHNR and CDR2 FQNEAQ (reference sequence). The CDR3 loop spans 13 amino acids. Trimming left V 1 base short and J 6 bases short, with 10 bases between. The CDR3 DNA follows: TGTGCCAGCAGCTTAGTTGAGGGAGCCGAGCAGTACTTC. Translating it yields CASSLVEGAEQYF.

A single count supports this clone. The chain is built from TRBV11-2 and TRBJ2-3, with 7 bases identical to TRBD2. J was trimmed by 4 bases and V by 2 bases; bases with no gene match: 6. Germline V gene sequence: CDR1 SGHAT, CDR2 FQNNGV. CDR3 length equals 15 residues. CDR3 sequence reads: CASSLHWLAADTQYF. CDR3 bases: TGTGCCAGCAGCTTACATTGGCTAGCGGCAGATACGCAGTATTTT.

The chain combines TRBV25-1 with TRBJ2-7; no definite D call. The CDR3 sequence is 13 residues long. V was cut by 7 bases and J by 3 bases, with 13 bases left in between. Germline CDR1 reads MGHDK; CDR2 reads SYGVNS. CDR3 amino acids: CASMGSYGYEQYF. In DNA, the CDR3 is TGTGCCAGCATGGGTTCTTACGGCTACGAGCAGTACTTC.

The chain links TRBV27 to TRBJ1-5; unclear D gene. CDR1 is MNHEY, CDR2 SMNVEV, per germline (reference sequence). The CDR3 sequence is 15 residues long. Trimming removed 4 bases at V and 0 bases at J, with 10 bases between. The CDR3 protein is CASSSLGYSNQPQHF. For the CDR3, the DNA is TGTGCCAGCAGTTCTCTGGGGTATAGCAATCAGCCCCAGCATTTT.

The chain recombines TRBV19 with TRBJ2-7; D gene unclear. V lost 4 bases, J lost 7 bases, and 11 bases lay in between. This CDR3 has 12 amino acids. Germline V gene sequence: CDR1 LNHDA, CDR2 SQIVND (reference sequence). The CDR3, as DNA: TGTGCCAGTAGTACCGATACCGATGAGCAGTACTTC. It specifies CASSTDTDEQYF.

This clone was seen only a few times. The V call is TRBV10-1, the J call TRBJ1-5; D is undetermined. V was pared by 6 bases and J by 0 bases, with 3 bases between. In germline, CDR1 is WNHNN, CDR2 SYGVQD (reference sequence). The CDR3 extends over 12 amino acids. The CDR3 bases are TGCGCCAGCAGCAATAGCAATCAGCCCCAGCATTTT. It is translated as CASSNSNQPQHF.

The rearrangement uses TRBV7-9 and TRBJ2-1, with D unclear. Trimming pared 2 bases from V and 0 bases from J, leaving 11 bases between. The CDR3 consists of 16 residues. In germline, CDR1 is SEHNR, CDR2 FQNEAQ (reference sequence). CDR3 loop: CASSLKVTSSYNEQFF. In DNA form, the CDR3 reads TGTGCCAGCAGCTTAAAGGTAACGAGCTCCTACAATGAGCAGTTCTTC.

The rearrangement links TRBV19 to TRBJ1-5; D gene unclear. CDR1 and CDR2 (germline): LNHDA, SQIVND (reference sequence). The V end was cut by 5 bases, the J end by 1 base, with 12 bases between. This CDR3 has 15 residues. As DNA, the CDR3 is TGTGCCAGTAGTTCGGCGGGCCTCAGCAATCAGCCCCAGCATTTT. Translation: CASSSAGLSNQPQHF.

V gene TRBV27 combines with J gene TRBJ2-2; no firm D call. Germline lookup yields CDR1 MNHEY and CDR2 SMNVEV (reference sequence). This CDR3 has 15 amino acids. The ends were cut back, 3 bases at V and 4 bases at J, with 12 bases in the middle. In DNA, the CDR3 is TGTGCCAGCAGTTTCCAAACCGTAGGCACCGGGGAGCTGTTTTTT. This gives the protein CASSFQTVGTGELFF.